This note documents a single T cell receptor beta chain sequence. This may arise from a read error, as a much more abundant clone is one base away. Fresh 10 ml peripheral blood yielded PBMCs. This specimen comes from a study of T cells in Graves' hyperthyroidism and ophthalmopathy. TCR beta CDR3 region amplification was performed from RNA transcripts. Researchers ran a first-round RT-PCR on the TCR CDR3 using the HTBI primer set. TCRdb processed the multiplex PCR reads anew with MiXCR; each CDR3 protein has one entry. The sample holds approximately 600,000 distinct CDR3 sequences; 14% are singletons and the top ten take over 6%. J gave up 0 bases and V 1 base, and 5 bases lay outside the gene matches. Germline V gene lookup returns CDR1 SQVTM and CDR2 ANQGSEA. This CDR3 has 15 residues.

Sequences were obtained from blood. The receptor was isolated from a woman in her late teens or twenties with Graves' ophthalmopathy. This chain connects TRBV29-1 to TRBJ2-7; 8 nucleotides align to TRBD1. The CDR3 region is CSVEGQGTGSYEQYF. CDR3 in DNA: TGCAGCGTTGAAGGACAAGGGACAGGCTCCTACGAGCAGTACTTC.